The present T cell receptor (beta chain) was sequenced within a study of immune evolution from preneoplasia to lung adenocarcinoma. Study findings and constraints: Top clone share appeared to fall from AAH through AIS, MIA, adenocarcinoma. Later-stage lesions seemingly showed higher T cell density and diversity than normal lung.

CDR1 SGDLS and CDR2 YYNGEE come from the germline V gene. V was shortened by 0 bases and J by 2 bases, with 6 bases between the two germline ends. The CDR3 runs 14 residues. Histologic diagnosis was independently verified by two lung pathologists. About this clone itself: Its antigen is undetermined.

TCRdb keeps only in-frame clones here, not all; method: immunoSEQ multiplex PCR. The table lists under 45,000 clones, more than 60% of them singletons. The TCR comes from a person aged 55-75 years with lung adenocarcinoma. Input material: FFPE invasive lung adenocarcinoma tissue. The V gene is TRBV9, the J gene TRBJ1-3; unclear D gene. CDR3 region: CASSVEGTGNTIYF. The CDR3 DNA sequence: TGTGCCAGCAGCGTAGAGGGCACTGGAAACACCATATATTTT.